Listed here are 9 T cell receptor beta chains from one sample, sequenced in a study of CD8 T cells in Susac syndrome. A quantity of about 0.45 to 1 ug RNA underwent reverse transcription using random hexamers. TCRdb processed the immunoSEQ multiplex PCR reads anew with MiXCR; each CDR3 protein has one entry. This table holds more than 100,000 distinct CDR3 sequences, roughly 96% found once. Sequencing was performed on CD4+ T cells from PBMCs. These receptors originate from a human donor in good health.

This chain connects TRBV19 to TRBJ2-1, with TRBD2 matching over 9 bases. Looked up from germline, CDR1 is LNHDA and CDR2 is SQIVND (reference sequence). V shed 5 bases and J 1 base; nucleotides not matched to a gene: 6. The CDR3 extends over 16 amino acids. CDR3 nucleotides: TGTGCCAGTAGTTTAGGACTAGCGCCTTCCTACAATGAGCAGTTCTTC. Protein: CASSLGLAPSYNEQFF.

V gene TRBV2 combines with J gene TRBJ2-2; a possible D gene is TRBD2 (6 bases). The length of the CDR3 is 13 residues. Between the trimmed V and J ends, which lost 6 bases and 3 bases, there was a span of 8 bases. Per germline, CDR1 SNHLY and CDR2 FYNNEI. The CDR3 region has the DNA TGTGCCAGCAGGTGGGGGGACACCGGGGAGCTGTTTTTT. Translating gives CASRWGDTGELFF.

The chain joins TRBV28 to TRBJ2-2, with TRBD2 identical over 8 bases. CDR1 and CDR2 (germline): MDHEN, SYDVKM. Trimming removed 6 bases from V and 2 bases from J; junction bases left unmatched: 5. The CDR3 contains 15 residues. Here the CDR3 reads CASRASGPNTGELFF. In DNA form, the CDR3 reads TGTGCCAGCAGGGCTAGCGGGCCAAACACCGGGGAGCTGTTTTTT.

The CDR3 nucleotides are TGTGCCAGCAGTTACGCATCACCGACTAGCGGGAGAAGAGATGAGCAGTTCTTC. It codes for CASSYASPTSGRRDEQFF. J is TRBJ2-1 and V is TRBV6-5; the match to TRBD2 covers 12 bases. This CDR3 contains 18 residues. J gave up 8 bases and V 2 bases, and 13 bases lay outside the gene matches. From germline, CDR1 is MNHEY and CDR2 SVGAGI.

The CDR3 coding sequence is TGCAGCGTTGGACAGGGGAGCACTGAAGCTTTCTTT. It encodes CSVGQGSTEAFF. This chain links TRBV29-1 with TRBJ1-1; 8 bases fit TRBD1. The CDR3 is 12 residues long. V was pared by 4 bases and J by 4 bases, with 2 bases of the junction left unmatched. Germline V lookup: CDR1 SQVTM, CDR2 ANQGSEA.

V usage is TRBV3-1 and J usage is TRBJ2-7; 7 nucleotides agree with TRBD1. Per germline, CDR1 LGHDT and CDR2 YNNKEL (reference sequence). The V segment lost 6 bases and the J segment 7 bases; nucleotides outside the gene matches: 21. This CDR3 spans 17 amino acids. The CDR3 protein is CASSQFTGDLRRGEQYF. The CDR3 region has the DNA TGTGCCAGCAGTCAATTCACAGGGGACCTACGTCGAGGGGAGCAGTACTTC.

The V gene is TRBV3-1, the J gene TRBJ2-2; 11 bases are shared with TRBD1. Germline CDR1 is LGHDT and CDR2 is YNNKEL (reference sequence). V was pared by 6 bases and J by 0 bases, with 3 bases of the junction left unmatched. This CDR3 has 16 amino acids. CDR3 sequence reads: CASRPGQGANTGELFF. In nucleotides, the CDR3 is TGTGCCAGCAGGCCGGGACAGGGGGCGAACACCGGGGAGCTGTTTTTT.

V is TRBV7-6 and J is TRBJ2-5; TRBD1 matches 7 bases. V shed 5 bases, J shed 2 bases, and the junction held 8 bases outside the gene matches. Germline CDR1 and CDR2: SGHVS and FNYEAQ. CDR3 length: 15 residues. Here the CDR3 DNA reads TGTGCCAGCAGCGACAAGGGACAGCCGCAAGAGACCCAGTACTTC. It yields the protein CASSDKGQPQETQYF.

The rearrangement uses TRBV3-1 and TRBJ1-3; tentative D call: TRBD1 (5 bases). Trimming removed 5 bases at V and 2 bases at J, with 7 bases between. There are 13 residues in the CDR3. Germline V gene sequence: CDR1 LGHDT, CDR2 YNNKEL (reference sequence). CDR3 in DNA: TGTGCCAGCAGCGACAGTGCTGGAAACACCATATATTTT. Its protein is CASSDSAGNTIYF.